Each of the 24 T cell receptor beta chains below was sequenced from the same sample in a study of CD8+ T cells in alopecia areata. Sequencing used cDNA as its template, made by extracting RNA and reverse transcribing it. Sequencing used immunoSEQ multiplex PCR; TCRdb keeps in-frame clones, though not all of them. The data hold roughly 100,000 clones, with 55% observed a single time. Sequencing was performed on CD4+ T cells sorted from blood. Source of these receptors: a human donor in good health.

The chain joins TRBV2 to TRBJ2-3, with D unresolved. The V end was cut by 4 bases, the J end by 0 bases, with 2 bases between. This CDR3 region has 12 residues. Germline CDR1 and CDR2: SNHLY and FYNNEI. CDR3 residues: CASSVSTDTQYF. For the CDR3, the DNA is TGTGCCAGCAGTGTGAGCACAGATACGCAGTATTTT.

This clone was counted between two and nine times. The chain is built from TRBV6-5 and TRBJ2-3; TRBD1 might be the D (6 bases). The CDR3 is 13 amino acids. The V gene's germline CDR1 is MNHEY and CDR2 SVGAGI. Trimming took 2 bases from V and 4 from J, leaving 7 bases between them. The CDR3 DNA reads as TGTGCCAGCAGTTACGAGGGGGCAGATACGCAGTATTTT. Translating it yields CASSYEGADTQYF.

Ten or more counts support this clone. DNA for the CDR3: TGTGCCAGCAGCTCCCCAGATCAGCCCCAGCATTTT. This encodes CASSSPDQPQHF. The chain links TRBV7-2 to TRBJ1-5; D not resolved. CDR3 length: 12 amino acids. The germline CDR1 and CDR2 sequences are SGHTA and FQGNSA. V was trimmed by 4 bases and J by 5 bases, leaving 6 bases between them.

Comment on this clone: Other DNA sequences in the sample encode the same CDR3. This rearrangement joins TRBV30 to TRBJ2-2; no clear D gene. CDR3 size: 12 residues. With 0 bases removed from V and 3 bases from J, the gap between germline ends came to 2 bases. CDR1 is GTSNPN and CDR2 is SVGIG in the germline V gene (reference sequence). CDR3: CAWSVYTGELFF. CDR3 in DNA: TGTGCCTGGAGTGTCTACACCGGGGAGCTGTTTTTT.

The gene calls are TRBV30 and TRBJ1-2; the D gene is possibly TRBD1 (5 bases). Looked up from germline, CDR1 is GTSNPN and CDR2 is SVGIG (reference sequence). The CDR3 has 14 amino acids. V lost 0 bases and J 3 bases, leaving 11 bases between the germline ends. The CDR3 loop is CAWSVGTQYYGYTF. CDR3 sequence (DNA): TGTGCCTGGAGTGTGGGGACTCAATACTATGGCTACACCTTC.

The V and J genes are TRBV7-2 and TRBJ2-2; D is possibly TRBD1 (5 bases). The V end was cut by 1 base, the J end by 5 bases, with 11 bases between. The CDR3 contains 15 residues. Per the germline V gene, CDR1 is SGHTA and CDR2 is FQGNSA. CDR3 in DNA: TGTGCCAGCAGCTTAGGGGGCGCCTCTACCGGGGAGCTGTTTTTT. This codes for CASSLGGASTGELFF.

This sequence joins TRBV30 and TRBJ2-7, with TRBD2 identical over 7 bases. J gave up 2 bases and V 4 bases, and 5 bases lay outside the gene matches. Germline V lookup: CDR1 GTSNPN, CDR2 SVGIG (reference sequence). The CDR3 extends over 13 amino acids. CDR3 sequence: CAWNSGAAYEQYF. CDR3 sequence (DNA): TGTGCCTGGAACAGCGGGGCCGCCTACGAGCAGTACTTC.

The J gene is TRBJ2-7, the V gene TRBV30, with 9 bases lining up with TRBD1. The junction had 6 bases not matched to a gene; V was cut back by 2 bases and J by 4 bases. Germline values: CDR1 GTSNPN, CDR2 SVGIG (reference sequence). CDR3 length: 14 residues. The CDR3 nucleotides are TGTGCCTGGAGTTTACAGGGGGCGGGGTACGAGCAGTACTTC. It yields the protein CAWSLQGAGYEQYF.

This clone was seen more than once but under ten times. The V call is TRBV4-2, the J call TRBJ2-5, with 11 bases lining up with TRBD1. J lost 7 bases, V lost 0 bases, and 10 bases had no gene match. The CDR3 spans 17 residues. Germline values: CDR1 LGHNA, CDR2 YNFKEQ. This CDR3 reads CASSQDQTGQGVGTQYF. In nucleotides, the CDR3 is TGTGCCAGCAGCCAAGATCAGACGGGACAGGGGGTAGGGACCCAGTACTTC.

The gene calls are TRBV5-1 and TRBJ2-2; D perhaps matches TRBD1 (6 bases). Germline loops: CDR1 SGHRS, CDR2 YFSETQ. Trimming pared 5 bases from V and 1 base from J, leaving 6 bases between. The CDR3 contains 13 residues. The CDR3 coding sequence is TGCGCCAGCAGACAGGGGAACACCGGGGAGCTGTTTTTT. It yields the protein CASRQGNTGELFF. The variable domain in full, completed from reference TRBV5-1 and TRBJ2-2, reads KAGVTQTPRYLIKTRGQQVTLSCSPISGHRSVSWYQQTPGQGLQFLFEYFSETQRNKGNFPGRFSGRQFSNSRSEMNVSTLELGDSALYLCASRQGNTGELFFGEGSRLTVL.

V usage is TRBV6-6 and J usage is TRBJ1-1; D is ambiguous. The CDR3 is made up of 13 amino acids. Trimming took off 6 bases at V and 3 bases at J, with 11 bases between the two ends. The germline gives CDR1 MNHNY, CDR2 SVGAGI (reference sequence). The CDR3 sequence is CASSSTPYTEAFF. The DNA of the CDR3 is TGTGCCAGCAGCTCGACACCTTACACTGAAGCTTTCTTT.

V gene TRBV7-6 combines with J gene TRBJ1-4; a possible D gene is TRBD1 (6 bases). The germline CDR1 and CDR2 sequences are SGHVS and FNYEAQ. Between the trimmed V and J ends, which lost 5 bases and 8 bases, there was a span of 15 bases. The CDR3 loop spans 14 amino acids. CDR3 sequence (DNA): TGTGCCAGCAGCCTCGGACAGTTGAGCGAAAAACTGTTTTTT. This codes for CASSLGQLSEKLFF.

The V and J genes are TRBV2 and TRBJ2-2; D perhaps matches TRBD1 (6 bases). The V and J ends lost 3 bases and 3 bases respectively, with 11 bases between them. CDR1 and CDR2 from the germline V gene are SNHLY and FYNNEI. This CDR3 region has 15 residues. In nucleotides, the CDR3 is TGTGCCAGCAGTGACGCAGGGGCCCACACCGGGGAGCTGTTTTTT. Translated: CASSDAGAHTGELFF.

This rearrangement joins TRBV29-1 to TRBJ1-4; 8 nucleotides match TRBD1. V was clipped by 6 bases and J by 5 bases; unmatched bases: 11. CDR1 SQVTM and CDR2 ANQGSEA come from the germline V gene. The CDR3 has 15 amino acids. The CDR3 coding sequence is TGCAGCGTCGCTAGTGGGACAGGTCTGAATGAAAAACTGTTTTTT. The encoded protein is CSVASGTGLNEKLFF.

The chain has TRBV4-2 and TRBJ2-4, with a possible D match to TRBD2 (6 bases). Germline V CDR1 and CDR2: LGHNA, YNFKEQ. Trimming pared 2 bases from V and 8 bases from J, leaving 19 bases between. This CDR3 comprises 16 residues. The CDR3 DNA reads as TGTGCCAGCAGCCAATCTCGAGGAGGGATGCACGACATTCAGTACTTC. This sequence encodes CASSQSRGGMHDIQYF.

The chain couples TRBV15 to TRBJ2-7; weak D call: TRBD2 (6 bases). CDR3 size: 16 residues. V lost 0 bases and J lost 2, with 14 bases in between. Germline-derived CDR1 and CDR2 are LNHNV and YYDKDF (reference sequence). The CDR3 loop is CATSRDTLGLPYEQYF. The CDR3 DNA is TGTGCCACCAGCAGAGATACGTTAGGACTACCCTACGAGCAGTACTTC. Combining the CDR3 with reference TRBV15 and TRBJ2-7 gives the whole variable domain DAMVIQNPRYQVTQFGKPVTLSCSQTLNHNVMYWYQQKSSQAPKLLFHYYDKDFNNEADTPDNFQSRRPNTSFCFLDIRSPGLGDTAMYLCATSRDTLGLPYEQYFGPGTRLTVT.

In the case of this clone: Other DNA sequences in the sample encode the same CDR3. The V gene is TRBV18, the J gene TRBJ1-5, with a tentative D call TRBD1 (6 bases). CDR3 length equals 15 residues. Trimming removed 3 bases at V and 2 bases at J, with 11 bases between. Germline-derived CDR1 and CDR2 are KGHSH and LQKENI. DNA of the CDR3: TGTGCCAGCTCACCGTGGGGGGCGCGCAATCAGCCCCAGCATTTT. This codes for CASSPWGARNQPQHF.

The chain is built from TRBV29-1 and TRBJ1-1, with D maybe TRBD1 (6 bases). Germline values: CDR1 SQVTM, CDR2 ANQGSEA. Trimming shortened V by 6 bases and J by 2 bases, and 22 bases separated the two germline ends. The CDR3 length is 16 residues. The CDR3 here is CSVTLHIGQPNTEAFF. In DNA, the CDR3 is TGCAGCGTCACACTACACATCGGACAGCCCAACACTGAAGCTTTCTTT.

Ten or more counts support this clone. The junction shows a germline mismatch at one end, possibly a read error. V usage is TRBV7-9 and J usage is TRBJ1-6; D uncertain. This CDR3 spans 12 amino acids. The germline V gene has CDR1 SEHNR and CDR2 FQNEAQ (reference sequence). CDR3: CASSVADSPLHF. The CDR3 bases are TGTGCCAGCAGCGTAGCAGATTCACCCCTCCACTTT.

J is TRBJ2-5 and V is TRBV5-6, with 8 bases fitting TRBD1. This CDR3 spans 14 amino acids. The germline gives CDR1 SGHDT, CDR2 YYEEEE. J gave up 6 bases and V 4 bases, and 8 bases lay outside the gene matches. The CDR3 is CASSLDRGVKTQYF. In DNA form, the CDR3 reads TGTGCCAGCAGCCTTGACAGGGGAGTAAAGACCCAGTACTTC.

The gene calls are TRBV2 and TRBJ2-3; the D is unclear. The CDR3 contains 17 residues. From germline, CDR1 is SNHLY and CDR2 FYNNEI. Trimming left V 8 bases short and J 0 bases short, with 21 bases between. The CDR3 loop is CASRRTPLTGSTDTQYF. The DNA for the CDR3 is TGTGCCAGCCGCAGAACCCCTCTGACGGGTAGCACAGATACGCAGTATTTT.

The table lists this clone with a few counts. V usage is TRBV19 and J usage is TRBJ2-5; perhaps TRBD1 as D (6 bases). The CDR3 runs 13 residues. V was trimmed by 5 bases and J by 7 bases, leaving 14 bases between them. CDR1 and CDR2 (germline): LNHDA, SQIVND (reference sequence). CDR3 residues: CASSQGRPGTQYF. The CDR3 nucleotides read TGTGCCAGTAGTCAGGGGCGCCCGGGGACCCAGTACTTC.

This clone came up once. The J gene is TRBJ2-7, the V gene TRBV9; 9 nucleotides agree with TRBD2. V trimming: 0 bases; J trimming: 3 bases; junction bases outside the gene matches: 7. The CDR3 consists of 16 residues. Germline values: CDR1 SGDLS, CDR2 YYNGEE. This CDR3 reads CASSVAGAGGFYEQYF. The CDR3 DNA sequence: TGTGCCAGCAGCGTAGCTGGAGCGGGGGGTTTCTACGAGCAGTACTTC.

The CDR3 DNA follows: TGTGCCAGCAGCTTACAGGGAAGACAAGAGACCCAGTACTTC. It specifies CASSLQGRQETQYF. The rearrangement joins TRBV7-3 to TRBJ2-5, with D tentatively TRBD1 (5 bases). The CDR3 is made up of 14 amino acids. CDR1 and CDR2 from the germline V gene are SGHTA and FQGTGA. V lost 2 bases and J lost 2, with 9 bases in between.